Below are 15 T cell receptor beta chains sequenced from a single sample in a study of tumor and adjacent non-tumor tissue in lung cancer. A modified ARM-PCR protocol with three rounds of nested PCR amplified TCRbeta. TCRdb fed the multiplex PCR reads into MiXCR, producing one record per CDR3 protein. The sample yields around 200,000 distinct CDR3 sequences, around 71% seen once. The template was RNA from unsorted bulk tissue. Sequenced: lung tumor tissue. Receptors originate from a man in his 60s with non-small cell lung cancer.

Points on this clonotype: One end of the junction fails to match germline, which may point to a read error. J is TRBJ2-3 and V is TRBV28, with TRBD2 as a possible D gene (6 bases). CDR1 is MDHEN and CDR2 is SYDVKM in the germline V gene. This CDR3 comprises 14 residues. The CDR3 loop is CASNNLGGSDKQYF. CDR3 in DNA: TGTGCCAGCAATAACTTGGGAGGATCAGATAAGCAGTATTTT.

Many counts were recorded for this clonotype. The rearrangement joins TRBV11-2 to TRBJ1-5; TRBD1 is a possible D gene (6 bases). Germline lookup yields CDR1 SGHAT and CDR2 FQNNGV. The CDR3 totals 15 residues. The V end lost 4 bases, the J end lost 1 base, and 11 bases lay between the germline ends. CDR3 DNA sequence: TGTGCCAGCAGCTCTGGGACACTAAGCAATCAGCCCCAGCATTTT. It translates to CASSSGTLSNQPQHF.

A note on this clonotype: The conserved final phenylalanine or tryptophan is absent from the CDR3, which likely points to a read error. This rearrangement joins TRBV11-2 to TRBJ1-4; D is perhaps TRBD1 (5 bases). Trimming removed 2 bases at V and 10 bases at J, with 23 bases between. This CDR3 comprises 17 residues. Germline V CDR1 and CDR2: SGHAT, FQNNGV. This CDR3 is CASSLKMPGPHRRKLFI. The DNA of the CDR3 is TGTGCCAGCAGCTTAAAAATGCCGGGACCCCACCGAAGAAAACTGTTTATT.

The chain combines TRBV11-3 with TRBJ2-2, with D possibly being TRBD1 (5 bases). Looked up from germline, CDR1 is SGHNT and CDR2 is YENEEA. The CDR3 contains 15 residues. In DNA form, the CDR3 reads TGTGCAGGCAGCTTATCCGGTGGGGCCACCGGGGAGCTGTTTTTT. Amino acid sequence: CAGSLSGGATGELFF.

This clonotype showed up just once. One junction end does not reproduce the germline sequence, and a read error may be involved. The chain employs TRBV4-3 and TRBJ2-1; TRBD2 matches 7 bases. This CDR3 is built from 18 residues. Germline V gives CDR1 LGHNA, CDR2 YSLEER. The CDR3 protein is CASSPQPEGRESWNELFF. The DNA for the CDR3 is TGCGCCAGCAGCCCCCAACCAGAAGGGCGGGAGTCCTGGAATGAGCTGTTCTTC.

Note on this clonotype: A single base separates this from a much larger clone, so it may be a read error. In DNA, the CDR3 is TGCAGTACTTCGCGAAATGCGGGAGGGCCGTCTGAGCAGTTCTTC. This codes for CSTSRNAGGPSEQFF. The chain carries TRBV20-1 and TRBJ2-1; TRBD2 matches 9 bases. CDR1 DFQATT and CDR2 SNEGSKA come from the germline V gene (reference sequence). J was trimmed by 9 bases and V by 8 bases; bases with no gene match: 17. CDR3 length: 15 amino acids.

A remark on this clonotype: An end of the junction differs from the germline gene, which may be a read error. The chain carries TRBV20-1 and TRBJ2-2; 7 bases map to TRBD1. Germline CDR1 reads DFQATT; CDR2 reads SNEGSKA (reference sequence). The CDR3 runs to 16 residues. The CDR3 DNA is TGCAGCGCTAGAGATCTAAAGGGGGCGAACACCGGGAAGCTGTTTTTT. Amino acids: CSARDLKGANTGKLFF.

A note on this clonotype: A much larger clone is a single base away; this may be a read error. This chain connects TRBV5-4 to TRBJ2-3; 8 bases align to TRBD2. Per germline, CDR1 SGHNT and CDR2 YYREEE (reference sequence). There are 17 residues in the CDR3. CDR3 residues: CASSLVPGLVGTETQYF. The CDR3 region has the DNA TGTGCCAGCAGCTTGGTGCCGGGACTAGTTGGCACAGAAACGCAGTATTTT.

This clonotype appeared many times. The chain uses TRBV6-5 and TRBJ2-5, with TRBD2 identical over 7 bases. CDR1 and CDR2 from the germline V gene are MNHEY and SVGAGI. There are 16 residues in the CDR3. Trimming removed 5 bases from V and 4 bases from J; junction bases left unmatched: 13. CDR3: CASSRASGPFGETQYF. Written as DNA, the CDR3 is TGTGCCAGCAGTCGGGCTAGCGGACCCTTCGGAGAGACCCAGTACTTC.

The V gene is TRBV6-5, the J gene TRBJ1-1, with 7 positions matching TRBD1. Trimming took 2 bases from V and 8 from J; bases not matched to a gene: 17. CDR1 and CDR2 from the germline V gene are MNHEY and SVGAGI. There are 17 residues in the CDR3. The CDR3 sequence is CASSYRDSGGPAAEAFF. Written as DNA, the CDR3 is TGTGCCAGCAGTTACCGGGACAGCGGGGGCCCCGCAGCCGAAGCTTTCTTT.

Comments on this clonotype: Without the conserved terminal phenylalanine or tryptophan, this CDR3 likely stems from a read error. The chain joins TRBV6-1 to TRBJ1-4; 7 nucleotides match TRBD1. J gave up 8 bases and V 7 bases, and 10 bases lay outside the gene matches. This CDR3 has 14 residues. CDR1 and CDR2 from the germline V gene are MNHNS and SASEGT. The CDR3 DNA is TGTGCCAGCATCAGGGACAGAGGAGCCGAAAAACTGTTTGTT. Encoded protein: CASIRDRGAEKLFV.

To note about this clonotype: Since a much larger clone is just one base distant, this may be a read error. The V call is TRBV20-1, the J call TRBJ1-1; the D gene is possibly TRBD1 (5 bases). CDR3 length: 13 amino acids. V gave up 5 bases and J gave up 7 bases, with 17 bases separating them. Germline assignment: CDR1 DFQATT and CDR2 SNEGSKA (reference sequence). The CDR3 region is CSASDTSVGEAFF. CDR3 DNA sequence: TGCAGTGCTTCGGACACTTCGGTGGGTGAAGCTTTCTTT.

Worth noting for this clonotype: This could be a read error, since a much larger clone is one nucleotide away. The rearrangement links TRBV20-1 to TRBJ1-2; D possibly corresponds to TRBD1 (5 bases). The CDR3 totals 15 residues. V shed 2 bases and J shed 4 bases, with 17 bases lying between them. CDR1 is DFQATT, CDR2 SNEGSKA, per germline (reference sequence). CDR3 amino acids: CSARSRGRLGYGYTF. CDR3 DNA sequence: TGCAGTGCTAGAAGTCGGGGGAGATTAGGCTATGGCTACACCTTC.

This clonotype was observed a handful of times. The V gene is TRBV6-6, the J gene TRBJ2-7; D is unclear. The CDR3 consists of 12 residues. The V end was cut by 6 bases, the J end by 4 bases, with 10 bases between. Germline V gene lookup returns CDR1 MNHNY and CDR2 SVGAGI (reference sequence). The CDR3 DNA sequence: TGTGCCAGCAGACTCCGGGTGTACGAGCAGTACTTC. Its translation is CASRLRVYEQYF.

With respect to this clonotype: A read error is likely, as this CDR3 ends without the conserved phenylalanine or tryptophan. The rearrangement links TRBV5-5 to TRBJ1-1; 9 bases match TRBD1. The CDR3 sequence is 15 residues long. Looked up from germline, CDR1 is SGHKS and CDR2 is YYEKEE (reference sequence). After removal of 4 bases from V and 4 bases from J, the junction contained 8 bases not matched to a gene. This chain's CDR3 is CASSGGTGRSTEAFS. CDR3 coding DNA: TGTGCCAGCAGCGGAGGGACAGGGAGGAGCACTGAAGCTTTCTCT.